This entry is about one TCR beta chain. The antigen remains unidentified. This table comes from immunoSEQ multiplex PCR, and its TCRdb copy is limited to in-frame clones, with some not included. Altogether about 180,000 clones are present, around nine tenths being singletons, with the ten largest covering about 5.5%. The data were obtained in a study of Ad26.COV2.S vaccination and SARS-CoV-2 variants. General study results and limits: Recipients of either vaccine or placebo displayed similar breadth of non-spike TCRs. From the TCR breadth and depth analyses, total T cell responses may have been underestimated. Higher spike-specific TCR breadth was found in vaccine recipients than in placebo recipients. Substantial breadth was reportedly displayed by spike-specific CD8+ and CD4+ T cell responses after vaccination.

V was shortened by 3 bases and J by 2 bases, with 8 bases between the two germline ends. The V gene's germline CDR1 is SGHTA and CDR2 FQGTGA. This CDR3 comprises 14 residues. The rearrangement uses TRBV7-3 and TRBJ1-3; D is uncertain. The specimen comprised peripheral blood, sampled after recovery from COVID-19. The receptor was isolated from a human donor who had recovered from COVID-19. The DNA for the CDR3 is TGTGCCAGCAGCTTCGGATTTGCTGGAAACACCATATATTTT. Protein product: CASSFGFAGNTIYF.